This paragraph reports one T cell receptor (beta chain). The antigen remains unidentified. The source of the sample is a study of T cell responses to AZD1222 COVID-19 vaccine. Study-wide results and limits: Sampling captured repertoires only after the peak T cell response. Targeting of unmutated variant regions was reportedly seen in nearly half of spike-specific TCRs.

The assay was immunoSEQ multiplex PCR, and TCRdb's table has in-frame clones only and misses some. Of about 110,000 clones listed, about 81% were seen once; the top ten hold less than 5%. CDR1 and CDR2 from the germline V gene are SGHTA and FQGNSA. The CDR3 has 14 amino acids. The V gene lost 1 base and the J gene lost 3 bases, with 6 bases spanning the gap. The sequenced sample was peripheral blood, obtained on day 0 of AZD1222 vaccination. The chain employs TRBV7-2 and TRBJ2-2; D remains unclear. The sequence was collected from an adult in good health. DNA for the CDR3: TGTGCCAGCAGCTTAGGATTTTACACCGGGGAGCTGTTTTTT. It yields the protein CASSLGFYTGELFF. Filled out from reference TRBV7-2 and TRBJ2-2, the complete variable domain reads GAGVSQSPSNKVTEKGKDVELRCDPISGHTALYWYRQSLGQGLEFLIYFQGNSAPDKSGLPSDRFSAERTGGSVSTLTIQRTQQEDSAVYLCASSLGFYTGELFFGEGSRLTVL.